This TCR beta chain was recovered during a study of blood T cell repertoires in COVID-19. Across the whole study: Acute-phase and convalescent COVID-19 samples originated in the United States, Italy and Spain.

How the authors handled the data: Counts of nucleated cells, estimated from reference gene primer amplification, were obtained. TCRdb's copy holds only in-frame clones and misses some; the assay was immunoSEQ multiplex PCR. D and trimming were read from the DNA, whereas the V and J calls and clone size are those reported in that table. Of 130,000 to 150,000 clones listed, approximately 86% are singletons. This CDR3 has 12 amino acids. V was pared by 9 bases and J by 2 bases, with 5 bases of the junction left unmatched. The sample consisted of PBMCs or T cells enriched from blood (not recorded which). The receptor was isolated from a woman aged 40 to 49 who had been exposed to COVID-19. This chain joins TRBV5-3 and TRBJ2-7, with TRBD2 matching over 7 bases. TRBV5-3 is an open reading frame, and its role is uncertain. The CDR3 nucleotides are TGTGCCAAGCGGGACTTCGCCTACGAGCAGTACTTC. This codes for CAKRDFAYEQYF.